These T cell receptor beta chains were read from a single sample in a study of blood T cells in healthy people across ages. TCRdb ran MiXCR on the 5' RACE reads and lists one entry per CDR3 protein. The table shows around 790,000 distinct CDR3 sequences, with 44% occurring only once. The sample taken for sequencing was blood. These receptors all come from a man aged 60 to 69 in good health. Both conserved end residues are part of each CDR3. A D gene is named only where the DNA matches it firmly. Clone size appears in some rows only: once, few, many, or a class for an expanded clone.

J,D,V,size,CDR3,DNA
TRBJ1-2,TRBD1,TRBV12-3/TRBV12-4,.,CASSLPDRSNYGYTF,TGTGCCAGCAGTTTACCGGACAGGAGTAACTATGGCTACACCTTC
TRBJ2-7,TRBD1,TRBV24-1,.,CATSDPKDRNPYEQYF,TGTGCCACCAGTGACCCTAAGGACAGGAATCCCTACGAGCAGTACTTC
TRBJ2-4,.,TRBV14,few,CASSQLGLAKNIQYF,TGTGCCAGCAGCCAACTGGGGCTAGCCAAAAACATTCAGTACTTC
TRBJ1-4,TRBD1,TRBV11-2,.,CASSLGQGGLNEKLFF,TGTGCCAGCAGCTTGGGTCAGGGGGGCCTCAATGAAAAACTGTTTTTT
TRBJ2-1,.,TRBV5-6,.,CASSLGQDSYNEQFF,TGTGCCAGCAGCTTGGGACAGGACTCCTACAATGAGCAGTTCTTC
TRBJ2-7,.,TRBV7-2,.,CASSLGVGPYEQYF,TGTGCCAGCAGCTTAGGTGTAGGACCCTACGAGCAGTACTTC
TRBJ2-1,.,TRBV5-6,.,CASSFPVRGDNEQFF,TGTGCCAGCAGCTTTCCCGTTCGGGGAGACAATGAGCAGTTCTTC
TRBJ2-4,.,TRBV11-3,.,CASSLGADNKNIQYF,TGTGCCAGCAGCTTAGGGGCAGACAACAAAAACATTCAGTACTTC
TRBJ2-5,TRBD2,TRBV10-3,few,CAISEADRRGETQYF,TGTGCCATCAGTGAGGCGGATCGGCGGGGGGAGACCCAGTACTTC
TRBJ2-7,TRBD2,TRBV12-3/TRBV12-4,.,CASTRDSGSGQYF,TGTGCCAGCACCCGGGATAGCGGGAGTGGGCAGTACTTC
TRBJ2-5,.,TRBV25-1,few,CASSEGRASQQETQYF,TGTGCCAGCAGTGAAGGAAGAGCGAGTCAGCAAGAGACCCAGTACTTC